Below are 30 T cell receptor beta chains sequenced from a single sample in a study of preoperative IRX-2 immunotherapy in early breast cancer. The method was immunoSEQ multiplex PCR; TCRdb's version includes in-frame clones alone and lacks a portion of them. The repertoire has 34,000 or so clones, less than 90% of them found once; the top ten carry roughly 2.6%. Treatment noted: preoperative locoregional IRX-2 cytokine immunotherapy. Sequenced here: lymph node tissue, sampled from a patient treated with IRX-2 immunotherapy. The receptor source for this set is a human donor with breast cancer.

The chain uses TRBV5-1 and TRBJ2-2; 9 bases are shared with TRBD2. The CDR3 has 16 residues. CDR1 is SGHRS, CDR2 YFSETQ, per germline. V shed 1 base and J 3 bases; nucleotides not matched to a gene: 4. CDR3 in DNA: TGCGCCAGCAGCTTGAGCGGGAGGACGGACACCGGGGAGCTGTTTTTT. It encodes CASSLSGRTDTGELFF. Together with reference TRBV5-1 and TRBJ2-2, the CDR3 gives the full variable domain: KAGVTQTPRYLIKTRGQQVTLSCSPISGHRSVSWYQQTPGQGLQFLFEYFSETQRNKGNFPGRFSGRQFSNSRSEMNVSTLELGDSALYLCASSLSGRTDTGELFFGEGSRLTVL.

CDR3 in amino acids: CASSREGSNEKLFF. CDR3 coding DNA: TGCGCCAGCAGCAGGGAAGGGAGTAATGAAAAACTGTTTTTT. The chain combines TRBV5-1 with TRBJ1-4; D is undetermined. Trimming took 4 bases from V and 4 from J, leaving 11 bases between them. Germline values: CDR1 SGHRS, CDR2 YFSETQ. This CDR3 has 14 residues. The entire variable domain, with the rest obtained from reference TRBV5-1 and TRBJ1-4, is as follows: KAGVTQTPRYLIKTRGQQVTLSCSPISGHRSVSWYQQTPGQGLQFLFEYFSETQRNKGNFPGRFSGRQFSNSRSEMNVSTLELGDSALYLCASSREGSNEKLFFGSGTQLSVL.

The genes are TRBV19 and TRBJ2-6; D call uncertain. This CDR3 is 14 amino acids long. CDR1 LNHDA and CDR2 SQIVND come from the germline V gene (reference sequence). The V and J ends lost 5 bases and 1 base respectively, with 6 bases between them. As DNA, the CDR3 is TGTGCCAGTAGTTCTCAGTCTGGGGCCAACGTCCTGACTTTC. Translation gives CASSSQSGANVLTF.

This clone was seen only once. The chain combines TRBV11-3 with TRBJ1-5; 8 bases agree with TRBD1. CDR3 size: 15 residues. Germline CDR1 is SGHNT and CDR2 is YENEEA. The trim removed 4 bases at V and 2 bases at J, leaving 4 bases unmatched. CDR3 coding DNA: TGTGCCAGCAGCTCCCAGACAGGGGGCAATCAGCCCCAGCATTTT. This codes for CASSSQTGGNQPQHF.

This chain links TRBV28 with TRBJ2-5; perhaps D is TRBD1 or TRBD2 (6 bases each). This CDR3 region has 13 residues. CDR1 and CDR2 (germline): MDHEN, SYDVKM. The CDR3 region is CATLLWGAETQYF. In nucleotides, the CDR3 is TGTGCGACACTCCTGTGGGGGGCGGAGACCCAGTACTTC.

The chain joins TRBV11-3 to TRBJ1-2; TRBD1 matches at 9 bases. Germline CDR1 is SGHNT and CDR2 is YENEEA. Unmatched junction bases numbered 3, after V lost 3 bases and J lost 4 bases. The CDR3 consists of 14 residues. The CDR3 coding sequence is TGTGCCAGCAGCTTTGGGACAGGGCCCTATGGCTACACCTTC. It encodes CASSFGTGPYGYTF. Using reference TRBV11-3 and TRBJ1-2 for the parts outside the CDR3, the full variable domain is EAGVVQSPRYKIIEKKQPVAFWCNPISGHNTLYWYLQNLGQGPELLIRYENEEAVDDSQLPKDRFSAERLKGVDSTLKIQPAELGDSAVYLCASSFGTGPYGYTFGSGTRLTVV.

This chain joins TRBV5-1 and TRBJ2-7; 14 bases align to TRBD2. Germline V gene sequence: CDR1 SGHRS, CDR2 YFSETQ. This CDR3 has 16 residues. The J segment lost 6 bases and the V segment lost 0 bases, leaving 5 bases of the junction unmatched. CDR3 in amino acids: CASSLDAGLAGAEQYF. Written as DNA, the CDR3 is TGCGCCAGCAGCTTGGATGCGGGACTAGCGGGGGCCGAGCAGTACTTC.

The chain employs TRBV7-5 and TRBJ2-4. TRBV7-5 is deemed a pseudogene. The CDR3 extends over 15 amino acids. The CDR3 region is CASSLVVEPRNIQYF. CDR3 coding DNA: TGTGCCAGCAGCTTAGTTGTGGAACCCCGAAACATTCAGTACTTC.

The V gene is TRBV7-5, the J gene TRBJ2-1. TRBV7-5 is marked as a pseudogene. The CDR3 is 15 residues long. CDR3 amino acids: CASSAGTSSYNEQFF. The CDR3 bases are TGTGCCAGCAGCGCCGGGACGAGCTCCTACAATGAGCAGTTCTTC.

This clone was recorded a few times. The J gene is TRBJ1-3, the V gene TRBV6-8; tentative D call: TRBD1 (6 bases). V lost 10 bases, J lost 2 bases, and 12 bases lay in between. The CDR3 length is 13 residues. Germline-derived CDR1 and CDR2 are MNHGY and SAAAGT. In DNA form, the CDR3 reads TGTGCCAACAGGGACCAAACTGGAAACACCATATATTTT. Amino acid sequence: CANRDQTGNTIYF.

The V call is TRBV6-9, the J call TRBJ1-1; D gene ambiguous. The length of the CDR3 is 14 residues. The ends were cut back, 5 bases at V and 1 base at J, with 11 bases in the middle. In germline, CDR1 is MNHGY, CDR2 SVAAGI. The CDR3 DNA sequence: TGTGCCAGCAGTCTCACTTCAACGAACACTGAAGCTTTCTTT. Encoded protein: CASSLTSTNTEAFF.

The table lists this clone with a count of one. The gene calls are TRBV6-7 and TRBJ2-7; 7 bases agree with TRBD1. TRBV6-7 is filed as an ORF, its function uncertain. The CDR3 is 12 amino acids. The V segment lost 2 bases and the J segment 9 bases; nucleotides outside the gene matches: 4. CDR3 sequence reads: CASSYTTGWQYF. In nucleotides, the CDR3 is TGTGCCAGCAGTTACACGACAGGGTGGCAGTACTTC.

CDR3 amino acids: CASSSGQSHYEQYF. DNA of the CDR3: TGTGCCAGCAGTAGTGGACAATCTCACTACGAGCAGTACTTC. The V gene is TRBV28, the J gene TRBJ2-7, with D perhaps matching TRBD1 (5 bases). The CDR3 consists of 14 residues. Germline V gives CDR1 MDHEN, CDR2 SYDVKM. The germline V and J ends were trimmed by 5 bases and 3 bases, with 14 bases remaining between them. Complete variable domain (other parts from reference TRBV28 and TRBJ2-7): DVKVTQSSRYLVKRTGEKVFLECVQDMDHENMFWYRQDPGLGLRLIYFSYDVKMKEKGDIPEGYSVSREKKERFSLILESASTNQTSMYLCASSSGQSHYEQYFGPGTRLTVT.

The chain is built from TRBV11-3 and TRBJ2-1; 12 positions agree with TRBD2. This CDR3 contains 18 residues. Germline-derived CDR1 and CDR2 are SGHNT and YENEEA. V was pared by 5 bases and J by 1 base, with 9 bases of the junction left unmatched. The CDR3 protein is CASSQPGTSGRSYNEQFF. DNA of the CDR3: TGTGCCAGCAGCCAACCAGGGACTAGCGGGCGATCCTACAATGAGCAGTTCTTC.

Only a few counts were recorded for this clone. This CDR3 is CASNPGQGFGQPQHF. In DNA form, the CDR3 reads TGTGCCAGTAACCCGGGACAGGGATTTGGTCAGCCCCAGCATTTT. The chain couples TRBV19 to TRBJ1-5, with 9 bases aligning to TRBD1. J lost 6 bases, V lost 7 bases, and 10 bases had no gene match. This CDR3 has 15 residues. Germline values: CDR1 LNHDA, CDR2 SQIVND (reference sequence).

The rearrangement joins TRBV19 to TRBJ2-5; 12 bases are shared with TRBD2. There are 13 residues in the CDR3. Germline V CDR1 and CDR2: LNHDA, SQIVND (reference sequence). J was trimmed by 2 bases and V by 9 bases; bases with no gene match: 1. This CDR3 reads CARGLAGQETQYF. The CDR3 coding sequence is TGTGCCAGGGGACTAGCGGGTCAAGAGACCCAGTACTTC.

The chain couples TRBV19 to TRBJ1-5, with 8 bases aligning to TRBD1. Germline CDR1 reads LNHDA; CDR2 reads SQIVND (reference sequence). This CDR3 region has 14 residues. V shed 7 bases, J shed 7 bases, and the junction held 9 bases outside the gene matches. CDR3 in amino acids: CASNPDRGWQPQHF. The DNA of the CDR3 is TGTGCCAGTAACCCCGACAGGGGATGGCAGCCCCAGCATTTT.

This sequence joins TRBV15 and TRBJ2-1; 14 bases fit TRBD2. Looked up from germline, CDR1 is LNHNV and CDR2 is YYDKDF (reference sequence). The trim removed 1 base at V and 7 bases at J, leaving 12 bases unmatched. This CDR3 has 19 amino acids. The chain's CDR3 is CATSRVWGTSGGDGNEQFF. Written as DNA, the CDR3 is TGTGCCACCAGCAGAGTTTGGGGGACTAGCGGGGGAGATGGGAATGAGCAGTTCTTC.

The rearrangement joins TRBV19 to TRBJ1-5; unclear D gene. V was cut by 3 bases and J by 8 bases, with 8 bases left in between. Germline CDR1 LNHDA, CDR2 SQIVND (reference sequence). The CDR3 is made up of 12 amino acids. CDR3 bases: TGTGCCAGTAGTATTCGGGCGGAGCCCCAGCATTTT. Translated, it gives CASSIRAEPQHF.

The chain couples TRBV5-1 to TRBJ2-5; no definite D call. The CDR3 contains 17 residues. From germline, CDR1 is SGHRS and CDR2 YFSETQ. V was cut by 4 bases and J by 1 base, with 20 bases left in between. The CDR3 protein is CASSTTNAAVPQETQYF. CDR3 sequence (DNA): TGCGCCAGCAGCACAACTAATGCTGCAGTGCCCCAAGAGACCCAGTACTTC.

The rearrangement links TRBV5-1 to TRBJ1-3; a possible D gene is TRBD1 (5 bases). The CDR3 runs 15 residues. V dropped 5 bases and J dropped 0 bases, with 12 bases sitting between them. The germline gives CDR1 SGHRS, CDR2 YFSETQ. CDR3 DNA sequence: TGCGCCAGCAGAGCGACAGCGAGCTCTGGAAACACCATATATTTT. It yields the protein CASRATASSGNTIYF.

The chain links TRBV5-1 to TRBJ2-5; D is perhaps TRBD2 (5 bases). The CDR3 length is 15 residues. Germline V CDR1 and CDR2: SGHRS, YFSETQ. V was shortened by 0 bases and J by 4 bases, with 13 bases between the two germline ends. The CDR3 is CASSLGTLIGETQYF. In nucleotides, the CDR3 is TGCGCCAGCAGCTTGGGGACTCTAATCGGAGAGACCCAGTACTTC.

The chain has TRBV25-1 and TRBJ2-3, with D possibly matching TRBD1 (5 bases). CDR1 and CDR2 from the germline V gene are MGHDK and SYGVNS. V gave up 3 bases and J gave up 2 bases, with 9 bases separating them. This CDR3 spans 14 amino acids. The chain's CDR3 is CASSEGPSTDTQYF. Written as DNA, the CDR3 is TGTGCCAGCAGTGAGGGGCCTTCCACAGATACGCAGTATTTT. Based on the CDR3 plus reference TRBV25-1 and TRBJ2-3, the full variable domain is EADIYQTPRYLVIGTGKKITLECSQTMGHDKMYWYQQDPGMELHLIHYSYGVNSTEKGDLSSESTVSRIRTEHFPLTLESARPSHTSQYLCASSEGPSTDTQYFGPGTRLTVL.

The V gene is TRBV29-1, the J gene TRBJ2-1; 10 nucleotides line up with TRBD2. V lost 0 bases, J lost 0 bases, and 2 bases stayed unmatched. Per the germline V gene, CDR1 is SQVTM and CDR2 is ANQGSEA. This CDR3 is 16 amino acids long. DNA of the CDR3: TGCAGCGTTGAAGAGGCTAGCGGGAGCTCCTACAATGAGCAGTTCTTC. Its translation is CSVEEASGSSYNEQFF.

This clone appeared a single time. This rearrangement joins TRBV29-1 to TRBJ2-7; 8 nucleotides agree with TRBD1. With V trimmed by 1 base and J by 1 base, 3 bases remained unmatched. The CDR3 runs to 14 residues. Germline CDR1 SQVTM, CDR2 ANQGSEA. The DNA of the CDR3 is TGCAGCGTTGAAGCGACAGGGGAATCCTACGAGCAGTACTTC. Translating it yields CSVEATGESYEQYF.

The chain is built from TRBV19 and TRBJ2-1, with a tentative D call TRBD2 (5 bases). Trimming left V 5 bases short and J 4 bases short, with 9 bases between. Germline CDR1 reads LNHDA; CDR2 reads SQIVND (reference sequence). The CDR3 contains 13 residues. The CDR3 region has the DNA TGTGCCAGTAGTTCACGGGGATACAATGAGCAGTTCTTC. It translates to CASSSRGYNEQFF.

The chain joins TRBV18 to TRBJ1-1, with 9 bases fitting TRBD1. Germline V gives CDR1 KGHSH, CDR2 LQKENI. The junction had 5 bases not matched to a gene; V was cut back by 3 bases and J by 0 bases. The CDR3 spans 16 residues. In DNA, the CDR3 is TGTGCCAGCTCACCCGGGACAGGGACCATGAACACTGAAGCTTTCTTT. Translated: CASSPGTGTMNTEAFF.

This clone showed up just once. This rearrangement joins TRBV30 to TRBJ2-2; D is perhaps TRBD2 (5 bases). Trimming shortened V by 4 bases and J by 2 bases, and 11 bases separated the two germline ends. The CDR3 is made up of 14 amino acids. Germline CDR1 and CDR2: GTSNPN and SVGIG (reference sequence). This CDR3 is CAWKALANTGELFF. The DNA for the CDR3 is TGTGCCTGGAAGGCCCTAGCTAACACCGGGGAGCTGTTTTTT.

This chain connects TRBV27 to TRBJ2-5; 7 positions agree with TRBD2. The CDR3 runs 15 residues. The V segment lost 3 bases and the J segment 5 bases; nucleotides outside the gene matches: 9. Germline CDR1 is MNHEY and CDR2 is SMNVEV (reference sequence). The CDR3 bases are TGTGCCAGCAGTTTTGGGAGGGCCGCCTTCGAGACCCAGTACTTC. Its translation is CASSFGRAAFETQYF.

This clone has a handful of counts. The V call is TRBV30, the J call TRBJ1-4; TRBD1 matches at 10 bases. V was clipped by 2 bases and J by 3 bases; unmatched bases: 12. Germline V gene lookup returns CDR1 GTSNPN and CDR2 SVGIG (reference sequence). The CDR3 loop spans 18 amino acids. This CDR3 is CAWSSWRGDRGANEKLFF. As DNA, the CDR3 is TGTGCCTGGAGTTCCTGGCGAGGGGACAGGGGAGCTAATGAAAAACTGTTTTTT.